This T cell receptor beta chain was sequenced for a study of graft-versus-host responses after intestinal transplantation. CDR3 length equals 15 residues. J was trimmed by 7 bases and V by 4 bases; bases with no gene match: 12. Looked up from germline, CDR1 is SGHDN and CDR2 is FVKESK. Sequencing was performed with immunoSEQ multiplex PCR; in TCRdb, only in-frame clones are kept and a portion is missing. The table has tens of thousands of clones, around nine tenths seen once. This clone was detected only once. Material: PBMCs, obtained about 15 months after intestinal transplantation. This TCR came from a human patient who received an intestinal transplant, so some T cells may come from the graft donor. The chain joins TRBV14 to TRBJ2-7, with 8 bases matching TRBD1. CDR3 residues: CASSRLEDRAREQYF. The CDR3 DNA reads TGTGCCAGCAGCCGGCTCGAGGACAGGGCCAGAGAGCAGTACTTC.